This T cell receptor beta chain was profiled in a study of blood T cell repertoires in COVID-19. Looking at the study overall: The cDNA or gDNA used as material had been derived from T cells, B-cell-depleted T cells, or PBMCs.

Original methodology: By means of reference gene primer amplification, nucleated cell counts were estimated. TCRdb's copy holds only in-frame clones and misses some; the assay was immunoSEQ multiplex PCR. V, J and clone size reflect that table, while D and trimming were determined from the DNA. The sample yields about 46,000 clones, roughly 86% seen once. This TCR was sampled from a man aged 60-69 years with active or convalescent COVID-19. Input material: peripheral blood.

The CDR3 DNA reads TGTGCCTGGAGATTATCGGGGGGGCTAGGAGCTTTCTTT. Protein: CAWRLSGGLGAFF. This sequence joins TRBV30 and TRBJ1-1; the D gene is possibly TRBD1 (6 bases). Between the trimmed V and J ends, which lost 3 bases and 10 bases, there was a span of 18 bases. Per the germline V gene, CDR1 is GTSNPN and CDR2 is SVGIG (reference sequence). The CDR3 runs to 13 residues.